This T cell receptor beta chain was recorded in a study of identical twins. General study findings and limits: One should note that invariant MAIT and iNKT cells could partly confound zero-insertion analyses. Models predicted too little out-of-frame TCR alpha sharing in monozygotic twins.

Germline V gene sequence: CDR1 SGHAT, CDR2 FQNNGV. V was pared by 7 bases and J by 4 bases, with 17 bases between. The CDR3 extends over 16 amino acids. TCRdb passed the 5' RACE reads through MiXCR, listing each CDR3 protein once. The repertoire has hundreds of thousands of distinct CDR3 sequences, approximately 18% of them found once; the top ten carry roughly 13%. With regard to this clonotype: As yet, its antigen is unknown.

The sample was also linked to a second study, of T cells expressing NK-cell markers. Per that paper: The dominant NKG2C+ clonotypes represented about 1.0-8% of CD8+ T cells in six donors.

This chain joins TRBV11-2 and TRBJ2-6; D remains ambiguous. The sequence derives from a young woman in good health. The sequenced sample consisted of PBMCs. CDR3 loop: CASTSLIGRGANVLTF. DNA of the CDR3: TGTGCCAGCACCTCTCTTATCGGTCGCGGGGCCAACGTCCTGACTTTC.